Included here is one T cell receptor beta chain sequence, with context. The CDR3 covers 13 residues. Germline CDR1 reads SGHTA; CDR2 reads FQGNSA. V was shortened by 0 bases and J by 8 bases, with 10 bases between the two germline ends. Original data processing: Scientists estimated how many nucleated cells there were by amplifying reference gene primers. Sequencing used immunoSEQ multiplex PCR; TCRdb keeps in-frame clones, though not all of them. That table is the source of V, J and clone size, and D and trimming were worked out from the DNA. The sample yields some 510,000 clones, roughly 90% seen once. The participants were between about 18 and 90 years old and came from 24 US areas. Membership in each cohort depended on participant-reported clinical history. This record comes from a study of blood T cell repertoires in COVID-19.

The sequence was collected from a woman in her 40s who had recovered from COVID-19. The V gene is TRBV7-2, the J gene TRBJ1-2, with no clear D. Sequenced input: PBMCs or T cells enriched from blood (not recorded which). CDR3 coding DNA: TGTGCCAGCAGCTTAGCGTCTGGCCGCGGCTACACCTTC. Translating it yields CASSLASGRGYTF.